This T cell receptor (beta chain) is from a study of T cell responses to AZD1222 COVID-19 vaccine. Assay used: immunoSEQ multiplex PCR; TCRdb lists only in-frame clones, some missing. The repertoire holds roughly 180,000 clones, with over 80% as singletons. With regard to this clone: Other DNA variants within this sample encode the same CDR3.

There are 11 residues in the CDR3. Deletions cut 1 base from V and 5 bases from J, with 5 bases between. The germline V gene has CDR1 DFQATT and CDR2 SNEGSKA (reference sequence). This material consisted of peripheral blood, taken on day 0 of MenACWY control vaccination. The TCR was taken from an adult in good health. The chain is built from TRBV20-1 and TRBJ2-5; no clear D gene. The CDR3 DNA follows: TGCAGTGCTAGAGTTCGGGAGACCCAGTACTTC. Translated, it gives CSARVRETQYF.